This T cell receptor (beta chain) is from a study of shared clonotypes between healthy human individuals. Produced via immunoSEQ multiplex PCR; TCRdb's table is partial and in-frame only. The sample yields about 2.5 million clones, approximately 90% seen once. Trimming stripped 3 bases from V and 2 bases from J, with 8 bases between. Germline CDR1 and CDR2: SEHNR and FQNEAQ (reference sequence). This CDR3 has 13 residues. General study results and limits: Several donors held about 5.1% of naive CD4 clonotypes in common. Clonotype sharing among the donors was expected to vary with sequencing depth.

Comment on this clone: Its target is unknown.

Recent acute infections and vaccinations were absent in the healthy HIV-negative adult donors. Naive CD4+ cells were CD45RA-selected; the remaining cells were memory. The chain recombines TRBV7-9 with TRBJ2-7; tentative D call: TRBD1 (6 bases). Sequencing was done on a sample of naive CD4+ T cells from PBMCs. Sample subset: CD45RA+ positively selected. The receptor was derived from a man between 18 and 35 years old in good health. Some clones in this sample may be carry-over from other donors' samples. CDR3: CASSFPGAYEQYF. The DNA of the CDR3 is TGTGCCAGCAGCTTCCCAGGGGCCTACGAGCAGTACTTC. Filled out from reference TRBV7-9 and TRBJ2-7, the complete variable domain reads DTGVSQNPRHKITKRGQNVTFRCDPISEHNRLYWYRQTLGQGPEFLTYFQNEAQLEKSRLLSDRFSAERPKGSFSTLEIQRTEQGDSAMYLCASSFPGAYEQYFGPGTRLTVT.